This T cell receptor beta chain derives from a study of identical twins. Study-level results: Abundant beta clonotypes from cord blood bore fewer insertions; memory repertoires lacked this pattern. Analyses of zero insertions could, in part, be confounded by invariant MAIT and iNKT cells. Excess low generation probability was seen in twin-shared out-of-frame alpha sequences.

One entry per CDR3 protein results from TCRdb running MiXCR on the 5' RACE reads. The sample consists of roughly 570,000 distinct CDR3 sequences, roughly 9.9% of them appearing once. The CDR3 spans 16 residues. The ends lost 3 bases at V and 7 bases at J; junction bases unmatched: 17. Germline V lookup: CDR1 DFQATT, CDR2 SNEGSKA (reference sequence). This clonotype has just a few counts. Its antigen is unidentified. These same records also appear under a second study, on yellow fever vaccine responses in identical twins.

The chain has TRBV20-1 and TRBJ2-7; 8 nucleotides match TRBD1. The sequencing sample was made of PBMCs. This clonotype originated in a young woman in good health. The CDR3 DNA reads as TGCAGTGCTAGGGACCGCCGGACAGGGTACCTTGGTGAGCAGTACTTC. Protein sequence: CSARDRRTGYLGEQYF.